Sequencing of this TCR beta chain was carried out in a study of cytomegalovirus exposure and HLA in healthy donors. As for the study in general: The same platform was used for the roughly 130 validation repertoires and the 600 to 700 first-cohort repertoires, a later analysis reported. General observations from the study: The tendency of first-cohort TCR clusters to co-occur in the 110 or so validation repertoires emerged from a later analysis.

Points on this clone: The antigen remains unidentified.

Here immunoSEQ multiplex PCR was the method, and the copy in TCRdb shows in-frame clones only, minus some. The sample has 120,000 or so clones; around nine tenths are singletons. Germline CDR1 and CDR2: SNHLY and FYNNEI. CDR3 length: 14 residues. V lost 5 bases and J 7 bases, leaving 14 bases between the germline ends. A roughly 120-subject validation cohort, separate from the approximately 670-subject first cohort, supplied the donors. The sequence came from a woman aged 18-29 years in good health and CMV-seronegative. Sample: PBMCs. The gene calls are TRBV2 and TRBJ1-4; possibly TRBD1 for D (6 bases). CDR3 sequence (DNA): TGTGCCAGCAGTACTTCCTCGACAGGTGAAAAACTGTTTTTT. The encoded protein is CASSTSSTGEKLFF.